Sequencing of this TCR beta chain was carried out in a study of PD-1 blockade in classical Hodgkin lymphoma. The CDR3 runs 14 residues. The V and J ends lost 8 bases and 4 bases respectively, with 12 bases between them. Germline V gives CDR1 MDHEN, CDR2 SYDVKM. Produced via immunoSEQ multiplex PCR; TCRdb's table is partial and in-frame only. The sample contains over 20,000 clones, around 87% of which appear only once. Time point described: newly diagnosed, previously untreated cHL patient sample. After thawing, PBMCs were subjected to magnetic negative selection to isolate CD8+ T cells. PBMCs from patients with newly diagnosed, untreated classical Hodgkin lymphoma served as a comparison group for the relapsed/refractory trial patients.

The chain couples TRBV28 to TRBJ2-6; D ambiguous. The receptor was isolated from a human donor with classical Hodgkin lymphoma. Sequences were obtained from CD8+ T cells from blood. The CDR3 nucleotides are TGTGCCAGCGTGTCCTCCCAAGGGGCCAACGTCCTGACTTTC. It translates to CASVSSQGANVLTF.